Listed below are T cell receptor beta chains from one sample, sequenced in a study of T cell changes during pregnancy in multiple sclerosis. TCRdb's table, derived via immunoSEQ multiplex PCR, lists solely in-frame clones and lacks some. The repertoire holds 40,000 or so clones, with 90% as singletons. Source: peripheral blood, taken in the third trimester of pregnancy. These receptors were obtained from a female donor in good health, enrolled as a control in a pregnancy study. Both conserved end residues are part of each CDR3. Each record gives: CDR3 protein, CDR3 DNA, J gene, clone size, V gene, D gene. A D gene is named only where the DNA matches it firmly. The size field is filled for only some rows; it gives once, few, many or a size class.

CASSSDRGRGTQETQYF TGTGCCAGCAGTTCCGACAGGGGAAGAGGCACCCAAGAGACCCAGTACTTC TRBJ2-5 - TRBV25-1 TRBD1
CASSVGQGADTQYF TGTGCCAGCAGTGTAGGTCAGGGGGCAGATACGCAGTATTTT TRBJ2-3 - TRBV6-1 TRBD1
CASSDPTANNSPLHF TGCGCCAGCAGCGACCCGACAGCAAACAATTCACCCCTCCACTTT TRBJ1-6 - TRBV5-1 -
CASTEAGTPSNEQFF TGTGCCAGCACCGAGGCAGGGACTCCCTCTAATGAGCAGTTCTTC TRBJ2-1 once TRBV7-9 -
CASSQEWQGFGNTEAFF TGCGCCAGCAGCCAAGAGTGGCAGGGTTTTGGGAACACTGAAGCTTTCTTT TRBJ1-1 - TRBV4-3 -
CASSPGQGREQFF TGTGCCAGCTCACCAGGGCAGGGAAGGGAGCAGTTCTTC TRBJ2-1 - TRBV18 -
CASSTAAGGRGEQYF TGTGCCAGCAGCACCGCAGCGGGGGGTCGAGGCGAGCAGTACTTC TRBJ2-7 - TRBV9 TRBD2
CASSAYRGHNGELFF TGTGCCAGCAGTGCCTACAGGGGGCACAACGGGGAGCTGTTTTTT TRBJ2-2 - TRBV27 TRBD1
CASSLGGWTISNEKLFF TGTGCCAGCAGCTTAGGTGGCTGGACAATTTCTAATGAAAAACTGTTTTTT TRBJ1-4 - TRBV7-9 -
CASSPRTSGGDNEQFF TGTGCCAGCAGCCCCCGGACTAGCGGGGGGGACAATGAGCAGTTCTTC TRBJ2-1 few TRBV7-9 TRBD2
CSVEGPNTIYF TGCAGCGTTGAAGGGCCCAACACCATATATTTT TRBJ1-3 - TRBV29-1 -
CAWSGGVETEAFF TGTGCCTGGAGTGGCGGGGTGGAAACTGAAGCTTTCTTT TRBJ1-1 - TRBV30 -
CASSPFGPGGELFF TGTGCCAGCAGCCCGTTTGGGCCTGGCGGGGAGCTGTTTTTT TRBJ2-2 - TRBV27 -
CASSYPDREGYEQYF TGCGCCAGCAGCTACCCGGACAGGGAAGGCTACGAGCAGTACTTC TRBJ2-7 - TRBV5-1 TRBD1
CASSQDPEGVVSSYNSPLHF TGCGCCAGCAGCCAAGATCCCGAGGGGGTCGTAAGCTCCTATAATTCACCCCTCCACTTT TRBJ1-6 - TRBV4-1 -
CASSLSGTLNTEAFF TGCGCCAGCAGCCTGTCAGGTACTTTGAACACTGAAGCTTTCTTT TRBJ1-1 - TRBV5-1 -
CASSLDRGPGNTIYF TGCGCCAGCAGCTTGGACAGGGGGCCCGGAAACACCATATATTTT TRBJ1-3 - TRBV5-1 TRBD1
CATLDRGVSYTF TGTGCCACCTTGGACAGGGGAGTGAGCTACACCTTC TRBJ1-2 - TRBV13 TRBD1
CASNTPGQPGTDTQYF TGCGCCAGCAACACACCGGGACAGCCGGGCACAGATACGCAGTATTTT TRBJ2-3 - TRBV4-1 TRBD1
CASSLMSGQLGEQYF TGTGCCAGCAGTTTAATGAGTGGACAACTGGGGGAGCAGTACTTC TRBJ2-7 - TRBV28 -
CASSRTSVSYNEQFF TGTGCCAGTAGTCGGACTAGCGTCTCCTACAATGAGCAGTTCTTC TRBJ2-1 - TRBV19 TRBD2
CASRPSRSSGNTIYF TGTGCCAGCAGACCTTCTAGGAGCTCTGGAAACACCATATATTTT TRBJ1-3 - TRBV2 -
CASSDAGASGANVLTF TGTGCCAGCAGTGACGCGGGGGCCAGTGGGGCCAACGTCCTGACTTTC TRBJ2-6 - TRBV6-4 -
CASSVGASGNTIYF TGTGCCAGCAGCGTAGGAGCCTCGGGAAACACCATATATTTT TRBJ1-3 - TRBV9 -
CASSLDRVALHF TGTGCCAGCAGCTTGGACAGGGTAGCCCTCCACTTT TRBJ1-6 - TRBV11-2 TRBD1
CASSQDMGQGGTEAFF TGTGCCAGCAGCCAAGATATGGGACAGGGAGGGACTGAAGCTTTCTTT TRBJ1-1 - TRBV4-2 TRBD1
CASSAWDTQYF TGTGCCAGCAGCGCGTGGGATACGCAGTATTTT TRBJ2-3 few TRBV28 -
CASSRGTGDNSPLHF TGTGCCAGCAGCCGCGGGACAGGGGATAATTCACCCCTCCACTTT TRBJ1-6 - TRBV6-5 TRBD1
CASSRGLAVTYEQYF TGTGCCAGCAGCCGCGGACTAGCGGTAACCTACGAGCAGTACTTC TRBJ2-7 - TRBV9 TRBD2
CASSIERGQGTSNQPQHF TGTGCCAGTAGTATCGAGAGGGGCCAGGGGACGAGCAATCAGCCCCAGCATTTT TRBJ1-5 - TRBV19 -
CASSLRGGRTDTQYF TGTGCCAGCAGCTTAAGGGGCGGGAGGACAGATACGCAGTATTTT TRBJ2-3 - TRBV7-3 TRBD2
CASSTQGTDTQYF TGTGCCAGCTCAACCCAGGGCACAGATACGCAGTATTTT TRBJ2-3 - TRBV18 -
CASGSRLAGGHNEQFF TGTGCTAGTGGCTCCCGACTAGCGGGAGGCCACAATGAGCAGTTCTTC TRBJ2-1 - TRBV12-5 TRBD2
CASSSDSTGTETQYF TGTGCCAGCAGCTCCGACTCGACAGGGACGGAGACCCAGTACTTC TRBJ2-5 - TRBV7-8 TRBD1
CSVRGLSLSSYEQYF TGCAGCGTCAGAGGACTTTCCTTAAGCTCCTACGAGCAGTACTTC TRBJ2-7 - TRBV29-1 -
CASIEQGGGPDTQYF TGTGCCAGCATTGAACAGGGAGGGGGGCCAGATACGCAGTATTTT TRBJ2-3 - TRBV6-1 -
CASSHQRGASETQYF TGCGCCAGCAGCCACCAGCGGGGGGCTTCGGAGACCCAGTACTTC TRBJ2-5 few TRBV4-3 TRBD2
CASSGRRGATDTQYF TGTGCCAGCAGCGGTCGGCGCGGAGCCACAGATACGCAGTATTTT TRBJ2-3 - TRBV11-2 -
CASSEGAQGEKLFF TGTGCCAGTAGTGAGGGGGCGCAGGGTGAAAAACTGTTTTTT TRBJ1-4 - TRBV19 TRBD1
CASSIDRGREQYF TGTGCCAGTAGTATCGACAGGGGTAGAGAGCAGTACTTC TRBJ2-7 - TRBV19 TRBD1
CASSHSISGSSYNEQFF TGCGCCAGCAGCCATTCGATCAGCGGGAGTTCCTACAATGAGCAGTTCTTC TRBJ2-1 - TRBV4-1 TRBD2
CASSQVEAYGYTF TGTGCCAGCAGCCAAGTAGAAGCTTATGGCTACACCTTC TRBJ1-2 - TRBV14 -
CATSRDKTDLNTEAFF TGTGCCACCAGCAGAGATAAGACAGATTTGAACACTGAAGCTTTCTTT TRBJ1-1 - TRBV15 -
CASSLAPLQGKGEAFF TGTGCCAGCAGCTTAGCCCCCCTACAGGGAAAGGGTGAAGCTTTCTTT TRBJ1-1 - TRBV7-2 -
CAISESGDSNQPQHF TGTGCCATCAGTGAGTCAGGGGATAGCAATCAGCCCCAGCATTTT TRBJ1-5 once TRBV10-3 -
CASSFKGDQPQHF TGTGCCAGCAGTTTCAAGGGGGATCAGCCCCAGCATTTT TRBJ1-5 - TRBV2 -
CASSTSGEGEQYF TGCGCCAGCAGCACTAGCGGGGAAGGCGAGCAGTACTTC TRBJ2-7 - TRBV5-1 TRBD2
CASSYPLVGGSYNEQFF TGTGCCAGCAGTTACCCCCTAGTGGGAGGTAGCTACAATGAGCAGTTCTTC TRBJ2-1 - TRBV28 -
CASSSDSNTQYF TGTGCCAGCAGCTCGGACTCGAATACGCAGTATTTT TRBJ2-3 - TRBV11-3 -
CASEDRSNSPLHF TGTGCCAGCGAGGACAGATCAAATTCACCCCTCCACTTT TRBJ1-6 - TRBV19 -
CASSSTGGDGYTF TGTGCCAGCAGCTCGACAGGGGGCGATGGCTACACCTTC TRBJ1-2 - TRBV7-3 TRBD1
CAIRYSTYEQYF TGTGCCATCAGGTATAGCACCTACGAGCAGTACTTC TRBJ2-7 - TRBV10-3 -
CATPLGTGDHGELFF TGTGCCACCCCATTAGGGACAGGGGATCACGGGGAGCTGTTTTTT TRBJ2-2 few TRBV6-1 TRBD1
CASSLGVDRRTDTQYF TGCGCCAGCAGCTTGGGGGTGGACAGACGCACAGATACGCAGTATTTT TRBJ2-3 - TRBV5-1 -
CASSETSGSGGVGEQFF TGTGCCAGCAGTGAGACTAGCGGGAGTGGGGGAGTGGGTGAGCAGTTCTTC TRBJ2-1 - TRBV6-4 TRBD2
CAWSATKTAQLRNEQFF TGTGCCTGGAGCGCTACCAAGACCGCCCAATTGAGGAATGAGCAGTTCTTC TRBJ2-1 once TRBV30 -
CASRWGQGYTDTQYF TGTGCCAGCAGATGGGGACAGGGGTATACAGATACGCAGTATTTT TRBJ2-3 - TRBV6-1 TRBD1
CASSFSGGAWNEQFF TGTGCCAGCAGCTTTAGCGGGGGGGCATGGAATGAGCAGTTCTTC TRBJ2-1 - TRBV13 TRBD2
CASSPPGNLNTEAFF TGTGCCAGTAGCCCACCGGGGAACCTGAACACTGAAGCTTTCTTT TRBJ1-1 - TRBV19 -